This T cell receptor (beta chain) was sequenced for a study of T cell repertoires in cytomegalovirus infection. In the study overall: Matching HLA type, along with CMV infection, was indicated by public TCR beta signatures. Study-wide findings and caveats: It was HLA-C-restricted CMV-specific TCR beta clonotypes that dominated the response ex vivo.

Germline V gene data show CDR1 as SGHTA and CDR2 as FQGNSA. This CDR3 has 14 residues. V shed 4 bases, J shed 5 bases, and the junction held 6 bases outside the gene matches. This clonotype appeared many times. What it binds is not known. TCRdb re-analysed the reads in MiXCR, keeping a single row per CDR3 protein. The sample lists around 130,000 distinct CDR3 sequences, more than 20% seen once, with 30% to 35% in the top ten. Material for sequencing was PBMCs, sequenced either directly or after in vitro stimulation (not recorded which). This receptor was obtained from a human donor in good health (CMV status not recorded). Some clones in this sample may be carry-over from other donors' samples. The chain uses TRBV7-2 and TRBJ2-7; 9 nucleotides match TRBD2. CDR3 nucleotide sequence: TGTGCCAGCAGCTCGGGACTAGCAATCCACGAGCAGTACTTC. This translates into CASSSGLAIHEQYF.